Below, 8 T cell receptor beta chains from the same sample are listed, as sequenced in a study of regulatory T cells in long-lasting Graves disease. Time point specified: persistent/refractory GD, antithyroid drugs over 5 years with positive TRAb. Construction of the TCR library relied on RNA isolated from PBMCs. With iRepertoire HTBI primers and Arm-PCR of CDR3 regions, TCR beta libraries were built. TCRdb itself ran the multiplex PCR reads through MiXCR, one entry per CDR3 protein. The table lists roughly 700,000 distinct CDR3 sequences, around 30% of them singletons. The input for sequencing was peripheral blood mononuclear cells (PBMCs), taken when the disease was refractory, from a patient treated with antithyroid drugs. Every receptor here comes from a female donor with Graves disease.

CDR3 DNA sequence: TGTGCCAGCAGCCCCGGTGGGGGGACAGGACTACGGAACACTGAAGCTTTCTTT. As protein: CASSPGGGTGLRNTEAFF. J is TRBJ1-1 and V is TRBV6-1, with 8 bases aligning to TRBD1. CDR3 size: 18 residues. Germline CDR1 and CDR2: MNHNS and SASEGT. After removal of 6 bases from V and 1 base from J, the junction contained 16 bases not matched to a gene.

This chain links TRBV12-3 or TRBV12-4 with TRBJ2-2; 13 bases are a match to TRBD2. The length of the CDR3 is 17 residues. J lost 1 base, V lost 1 base, and 0 bases had no gene match. The CDR3: CASSLGLAGGNTGELFF. The CDR3 nucleotides are TGTGCCAGCAGTTTAGGACTAGCGGGAGGGAACACCGGGGAGCTGTTTTTT.

V gene TRBV29-1 combines with J gene TRBJ2-2; D remains unclear. Germline V gene data show CDR1 as SQVTM and CDR2 as ANQGSEA. The CDR3 has 13 amino acids. V was shortened by 3 bases and J by 7 bases, with 12 bases between the two germline ends. The CDR3 spells CSVEDRVGGELFF. CDR3 DNA sequence: TGCAGCGTTGAGGACCGGGTAGGCGGGGAGCTGTTTTTT.

This clonotype was detected only once. The chain uses TRBV4-2 and TRBJ2-7; TRBD2 aligns across 11 bases. V shed 0 bases, J shed 4 bases, and the junction held 11 bases outside the gene matches. Germline V gene lookup returns CDR1 LGHNA and CDR2 YNFKEQ. The CDR3 runs 18 residues. CDR3 bases: TGTGCCAGCAGCCAAGAGACAGTACCAATAGCGGGAGGGTACGAGCAGTACTTC. Amino acids: CASSQETVPIAGGYEQYF.

In its sample, this clonotype was seen many times. J is TRBJ2-5 and V is TRBV6-5; a weak D match, TRBD2 (6 bases). Between the trimmed V and J ends, which lost 0 bases and 5 bases, there was a span of 16 bases. Looked up from germline, CDR1 is MNHEY and CDR2 is SVGAGI. CDR3 length: 16 residues. In nucleotides, the CDR3 is TGTGCCAGCAGTTACTCAGCCAGGAGGGCCGGGGAGACCCAGTACTTC. Translated, it gives CASSYSARRAGETQYF.

This clonotype showed up just a few times. This chain connects TRBV20-1 to TRBJ2-7; 13 nucleotides agree with TRBD2. The CDR3 consists of 16 residues. CDR1 DFQATT and CDR2 SNEGSKA come from the germline V gene (reference sequence). V was clipped by 0 bases and J by 8 bases; unmatched bases: 10. CDR3 DNA: TGCAGTGCTAGAGATTCTACCGGGACTAGCGGGAAAAAGCAGTACTTC. This gives the protein CSARDSTGTSGKKQYF.

There are a few counts of this clonotype. The gene calls are TRBV25-1 and TRBJ1-2; TRBD1 might be the D (6 bases). The germline V gene encodes CDR1 MGHDK and CDR2 SYGVNS. V was clipped by 2 bases and J by 6 bases, with 13 bases between them. This CDR3 comprises 14 residues. For the CDR3, the DNA is TGTGCCAGCAGTGAAATTGATAGGGACAATGGCTACACCTTC. It translates to CASSEIDRDNGYTF.

The V and J genes are TRBV28 and TRBJ1-4, with a tentative D call TRBD1 (5 bases). From germline, CDR1 is MDHEN and CDR2 SYDVKM. This CDR3 contains 15 residues. The V end lost 5 bases, the J end lost 8 bases, and 18 bases lay between the germline ends. As DNA, the CDR3 is TGTGCCAGCAGTCCCGACATCCGAACAGGAGAAAAACTGTTTTTT. Translated, it gives CASSPDIRTGEKLFF.